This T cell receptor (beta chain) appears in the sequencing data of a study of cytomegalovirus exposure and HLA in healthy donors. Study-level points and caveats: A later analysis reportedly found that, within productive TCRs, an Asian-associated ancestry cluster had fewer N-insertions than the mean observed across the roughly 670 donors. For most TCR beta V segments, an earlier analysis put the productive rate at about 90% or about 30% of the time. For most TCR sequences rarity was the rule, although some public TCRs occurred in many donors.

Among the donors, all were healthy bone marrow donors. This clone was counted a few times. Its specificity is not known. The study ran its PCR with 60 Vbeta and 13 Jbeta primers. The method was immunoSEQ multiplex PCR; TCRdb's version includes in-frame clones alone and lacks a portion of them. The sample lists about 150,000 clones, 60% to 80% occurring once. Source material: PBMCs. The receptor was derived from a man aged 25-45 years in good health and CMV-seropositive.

The CDR3 reads CASSYSTSGTHEQYF. The CDR3 DNA reads as TGTGCCAGCAGTTACTCGACTAGCGGGACCCACGAGCAGTACTTC. This chain joins TRBV6-6 and TRBJ2-7; TRBD2 aligns across 11 bases. Per germline, CDR1 MNHNY and CDR2 SVGAGI (reference sequence). J gave up 5 bases and V 0 bases, and 3 bases lay outside the gene matches. This CDR3 region has 15 residues.